Following are 7 T cell receptor beta chains from one sample sequenced in a study of long-term antiretroviral therapy in people with HIV. Survey-level resolution applied to immunoSEQ assay v3.0. The protocol was immunoSEQ multiplex PCR, while the TCRdb copy is restricted to in-frame clones and leaves out a portion. The data show 20,000 to 25,000 clones, approximately 79% seen once. The source was unsorted PBMCs, collected approximately 1.8 years before starting antiretroviral therapy. Receptors originate from a woman aged 35 to 49 with HIV.

V usage is TRBV30 and J usage is TRBJ1-2; a weak D match, TRBD1 (6 bases). CDR1 and CDR2 from the germline V gene are GTSNPN and SVGIG (reference sequence). V shed 4 bases and J shed 3 bases, with 18 bases lying between them. This CDR3 is 15 amino acids long. The CDR3 protein is CAWIPPLRGDYGYTF. CDR3 nucleotides: TGTGCCTGGATACCCCCTCTCAGGGGAGACTATGGCTACACCTTC.

The chain has TRBV7-6 and TRBJ2-7; D is possibly TRBD2 (6 bases). The germline V gene has CDR1 SGHVS and CDR2 FNYEAQ. V gave up 1 base and J gave up 0 bases, with 13 bases separating them. CDR3 length equals 16 residues. The CDR3 region has the DNA TGTGCCAGCAGCTTAGGGGGGGAAGGGAGCTCCTACGAGCAGTACTTC. It encodes CASSLGGEGSSYEQYF.

The chain recombines TRBV27 with TRBJ1-4, with D maybe TRBD1 (6 bases). This CDR3 has 15 amino acids. Germline CDR1 and CDR2: MNHEY and SMNVEV (reference sequence). The V end was cut by 2 bases, the J end by 8 bases, with 15 bases between. CDR3: CASSLMLGAQEKLFF. In DNA, the CDR3 is TGTGCCAGCAGTTTAATGTTGGGGGCTCAGGAAAAACTGTTTTTT.

The chain recombines TRBV5-8 with TRBJ2-4; D possibly corresponds to TRBD2 (6 bases). Germline V lookup: CDR1 SGHTS, CDR2 YDEGEE. The CDR3 sequence is 12 residues long. V lost 6 bases and J lost 7, with 11 bases in between. The CDR3 DNA reads as TGTGCCAGCACCGCCCGGGGGAACATTCAGTACTTC. This encodes CASTARGNIQYF. The full variable domain, completed using reference TRBV5-8 and TRBJ2-4, is EAGVTQSPTHLIKTRGQQATLRCSPISGHTSVYWYQQALGLGLQFLLWYDEGEERNRGNFPPRFSGRQFPNYSSELNVNALELEDSALYLCASTARGNIQYFGAGTRLSVL.

The chain couples TRBV5-4 to TRBJ1-2; 9 bases are shared with TRBD1. Germline values: CDR1 SGHNT, CDR2 YYREEE (reference sequence). V shed 0 bases and J 8 bases; nucleotides not matched to a gene: 5. The CDR3 consists of 14 residues. CDR3 amino acids: CASSLGDRDLGYTF. CDR3 nucleotide sequence: TGTGCCAGCAGCTTGGGGGACAGGGACTTGGGCTACACCTTC.

This clone was observed a few times. The rearrangement joins TRBV9 to TRBJ2-1; 9 bases are shared with TRBD1. The germline CDR1 and CDR2 sequences are SGDLS and YYNGEE. The CDR3 covers 16 residues. The J segment lost 7 bases and the V segment lost 4 bases, leaving 12 bases of the junction unmatched. As DNA, the CDR3 is TGTGCCAGCAGCCTTCAGTCCGGGACAGGGAAGAATGAGCAGTTCTTC. It specifies CASSLQSGTGKNEQFF. Drawing the rest from reference TRBV9 and TRBJ2-1, the complete variable domain is DSGVTQTPKHLITATGQRVTLRCSPRSGDLSVYWYQQSLDQGLQFLIQYYNGEERAKGNILERFSAQQFPDLHSELNLSSLELGDSALYFCASSLQSGTGKNEQFFGPGTRLTVL.

This chain uses TRBV27 with TRBJ2-5, with 9 positions matching TRBD2. There are 17 residues in the CDR3. V shed 3 bases, J shed 5 bases, and the junction held 13 bases outside the gene matches. Germline lookup yields CDR1 MNHEY and CDR2 SMNVEV (reference sequence). CDR3 sequence: CASSLKPRLAGRETQYF. The CDR3 DNA reads as TGTGCCAGCAGTTTGAAACCCCGGCTAGCGGGACGGGAGACCCAGTACTTC.